These 15 T cell receptor beta chains were all obtained from the same sample, sequenced in a study of blood T cell repertoires in COVID-19. Sequencing used immunoSEQ multiplex PCR; TCRdb keeps in-frame clones, though not all of them. The sample includes approximately 270,000 clones, 70% to 90% of them seen just once. Sequencing used PBMCs or T cells enriched from blood (not recorded which). These receptor sequences come from a woman between 45 and 60 years old who had recovered from COVID-19.

The rearrangement links TRBV27 to TRBJ1-5; TRBD1 is a possible D gene (5 bases). CDR3 length: 12 amino acids. Germline-derived CDR1 and CDR2 are MNHEY and SMNVEV (reference sequence). V dropped 4 bases and J dropped 9 bases, with 10 bases sitting between them. Here the CDR3 DNA reads TGTGCCAGCAGTTACCAGGGAGGGCCCCAGCATTTT. Protein product: CASSYQGGPQHF.

The V and J genes are TRBV11-2 and TRBJ2-2; D gene unclear. The CDR3 consists of 15 residues. Between the trimmed V and J ends, which lost 3 bases and 2 bases, there was a span of 10 bases. The germline V gene has CDR1 SGHAT and CDR2 FQNNGV. This CDR3 is CASSLGRLNTGELFF. CDR3 sequence (DNA): TGTGCCAGCAGCTTGGGCAGGTTAAACACCGGGGAGCTGTTTTTT.

This chain links TRBV5-6 with TRBJ2-2; 7 positions match TRBD2. J was trimmed by 6 bases and V by 5 bases; bases with no gene match: 7. CDR1 and CDR2 (germline): SGHDT, YYEEEE. The CDR3 has 14 amino acids. The CDR3 here is CASRTTSEAGELFF. CDR3 sequence (DNA): TGTGCCAGCAGAACCACTAGCGAAGCCGGGGAGCTGTTTTTT.

The chain uses TRBV14 and TRBJ2-2, with D possibly TRBD2 on 6 matching bases. Deletions cut 2 bases from V and 7 bases from J, with 26 bases between. Germline V gene lookup returns CDR1 SGHDN and CDR2 FVKESK. The CDR3 length is 19 residues. The CDR3 protein is CASSQKPQSSESVNGELFF. The DNA of the CDR3 is TGTGCCAGCAGCCAAAAACCTCAGTCTAGCGAATCAGTCAACGGGGAGCTGTTTTTT.

This clone occurred once. The gene calls are TRBV7-9 and TRBJ2-2, with TRBD2 matching over 14 bases. Germline V gene lookup returns CDR1 SEHNR and CDR2 FQNEAQ (reference sequence). The CDR3 has 18 residues. Trimming removed 1 base from V and 5 bases from J; junction bases left unmatched: 6. The CDR3 DNA sequence: TGTGCCAGCAGCTTAGGTGGACTAGCGGGAGGAACGACCGGGGAGCTGTTTTTT. This translates into CASSLGGLAGGTTGELFF.

In its sample, this clone was seen once. The V gene is TRBV19, the J gene TRBJ2-5; 9 bases map to TRBD2. V was clipped by 7 bases and J by 4 bases; unmatched bases: 13. Germline lookup yields CDR1 LNHDA and CDR2 SQIVND (reference sequence). This CDR3 is built from 16 residues. CDR3 sequence (DNA): TGTGCCAGTAACCCGATGGCGGGAGGGCCTCGAGAGACCCAGTACTTC. Translated, it gives CASNPMAGGPRETQYF.

This chain connects TRBV19 to TRBJ1-1, with D hard to call. Trimming took 7 bases from V and 4 from J, leaving 10 bases between them. The CDR3 extends over 12 amino acids. Germline CDR1 and CDR2: LNHDA and SQIVND (reference sequence). CDR3 region: CASTLGGTEAFF. CDR3 bases: TGTGCCAGTACCCTGGGAGGCACTGAAGCTTTCTTT.

The chain employs TRBV28 and TRBJ1-5; D remains ambiguous. The CDR3 is 14 residues long. From germline, CDR1 is MDHEN and CDR2 SYDVKM. Deletions cut 3 bases from V and 0 bases from J, with 6 bases between. The CDR3 nucleotides read TGTGCCAGCAGTTTTACTCATAGCAATCAGCCCCAGCATTTT. Encoded protein: CASSFTHSNQPQHF.

V and J are TRBV18 and TRBJ2-2, with a possible D match to TRBD1 (6 bases). Trimming left V 3 bases short and J 4 bases short, with 12 bases between. The V gene's germline CDR1 is KGHSH and CDR2 LQKENI. This CDR3 is 15 amino acids long. As DNA, the CDR3 is TGTGCCAGCTCACCGGCAGGGGCAGGCACCGGGGAGCTGTTTTTT. This gives the protein CASSPAGAGTGELFF.

The chain joins TRBV19 to TRBJ1-3, with D possibly being TRBD1 (5 bases). This CDR3 contains 14 residues. With 7 bases removed from V and 0 bases from J, the gap between germline ends came to 10 bases. From germline, CDR1 is LNHDA and CDR2 SQIVND (reference sequence). The CDR3 coding sequence is TGTGCCAGTACCCAACAGGACTCTGGAAACACCATATATTTT. This sequence encodes CASTQQDSGNTIYF.

The V gene is TRBV6-1, the J gene TRBJ2-7; 10 bases map to TRBD2. CDR3 length equals 13 residues. The V gene's germline CDR1 is MNHNS and CDR2 SASEGT. V lost 7 bases and J lost 3; bases outside the gene matches: 3. In DNA, the CDR3 is TGTGCCAGCACTCGGACTAGCGGCTACGAGCAGTACTTC. Translating gives CASTRTSGYEQYF.

The genes are TRBV28 and TRBJ2-7; 8 nucleotides match TRBD2. CDR3 length equals 13 residues. V shed 5 bases and J 0 bases; nucleotides not matched to a gene: 0. Germline V gene data show CDR1 as MDHEN and CDR2 as SYDVKM. The CDR3 DNA sequence: TGTGCCAGCAGTAGCGGGAGCTCCTACGAGCAGTACTTC. Residues: CASSSGSSYEQYF.

The rearrangement links TRBV19 to TRBJ2-7, with D possibly TRBD1 on 6 matching bases. Germline V gives CDR1 LNHDA, CDR2 SQIVND (reference sequence). The CDR3 totals 14 residues. V shed 9 bases and J shed 3 bases, with 18 bases lying between them. The CDR3 DNA follows: TGTGCCAGCAGCTTCCCCAACAGGGTCTACGAGCAGTACTTC. This encodes CASSFPNRVYEQYF.

This clone was seen a single time. The chain uses TRBV5-1 and TRBJ1-1; D not certain. Germline-derived CDR1 and CDR2 are SGHRS and YFSETQ. CDR3 length: 13 amino acids. V lost 1 base, J lost 0 bases, and 4 bases lay in between. Here the CDR3 DNA reads TGCGCCAGCAGCTTGAGAGTGAACACTGAAGCTTTCTTT. Its translation is CASSLRVNTEAFF.

This clone was counted a single time. The chain couples TRBV11-2 to TRBJ2-1; 10 positions agree with TRBD2. V gave up 5 bases and J gave up 9 bases; unmatched junction bases: 13. The CDR3 consists of 16 residues. The germline gives CDR1 SGHAT, CDR2 FQNNGV. CDR3 residues: CASSRLLAGALGEQFF. CDR3 sequence (DNA): TGTGCCAGCAGCAGACTTCTAGCGGGAGCTTTGGGTGAGCAGTTCTTC.